One sample yielded the 25 T cell receptor beta chains listed below, sequenced in a study of shared clonotypes between healthy human individuals. Some clones are missing from TCRdb's copy, which holds only in-frame ones; the method was immunoSEQ multiplex PCR. The table lists around 1.6 million clones, 98% of them singletons, with 0.45% in the top ten. Material for sequencing was naive CD4+ T cells sorted from blood. Noted subset: CD45RA+ positively selected. The receptors originated from a man between 25 and 39 years old in good health.

This chain joins TRBV18 and TRBJ2-7; no definite D call. Germline values: CDR1 KGHSH, CDR2 LQKENI. Between the trimmed V and J ends, which lost 3 bases and 0 bases, there was a span of 9 bases. The CDR3 contains 14 residues. CDR3 in amino acids: CASSPLDVSYEQYF. The CDR3 region has the DNA TGTGCCAGCTCACCTTTGGACGTCTCCTACGAGCAGTACTTC. The variable domain in full, completed from reference TRBV18 and TRBJ2-7, reads NAGVMQNPRHLVRRRGQEARLRCSPMKGHSHVYWYRQLPEEGLKFMVYLQKENIIDESGMPKERFSAEFPKEGPSILRIQQVVRGDSAAYFCASSPLDVSYEQYFGPGTRLTVT.

The chain employs TRBV9 and TRBJ2-1; 8 bases map to TRBD1. Germline lookup yields CDR1 SGDLS and CDR2 YYNGEE. J was trimmed by 8 bases and V by 2 bases; bases with no gene match: 6. The CDR3 totals 14 residues. The CDR3 coding sequence is TGTGCCAGCAGCGTCTTGACAGGGGTGGATGAGCAGTTCTTC. It specifies CASSVLTGVDEQFF.

This clone was counted a single time. The rearrangement joins TRBV30 to TRBJ2-2, with D possibly TRBD1 on 5 matching bases. The V gene's germline CDR1 is GTSNPN and CDR2 SVGIG (reference sequence). CDR3 size: 13 residues. DNA for the CDR3: TGTGTAAGGGGCGAGGCGAACACCGGGGAGCTGTTTTTT. It yields the protein CVRGEANTGELFF.

The V call is TRBV9, the J call TRBJ2-7; D possibly uses TRBD1 or TRBD2 (5 bases each). Trimming removed 6 bases at V and 3 bases at J, with 16 bases between. The CDR3 loop spans 14 amino acids. The germline V gene has CDR1 SGDLS and CDR2 YYNGEE. CDR3 loop: CASNPTGRNYEQYF. The CDR3 nucleotides are TGTGCCAGCAACCCGACGGGACGGAACTACGAGCAGTACTTC. Using reference TRBV9 and TRBJ2-7 for the parts outside the CDR3, the full variable domain is DSGVTQTPKHLITATGQRVTLRCSPRSGDLSVYWYQQSLDQGLQFLIQYYNGEERAKGNILERFSAQQFPDLHSELNLSSLELGDSALYFCASNPTGRNYEQYFGPGTRLTVT.

The chain is built from TRBV5-4 and TRBJ2-7, with D unresolved. The germline gives CDR1 SGHNT, CDR2 YYREEE (reference sequence). Between the trimmed V and J ends, which lost 1 base and 1 base, there was a span of 6 bases. This CDR3 comprises 13 residues. CDR3 coding DNA: TGTGCCAGCAGCTTGAAACAATCCTACGAGCAGTACTTC. It translates to CASSLKQSYEQYF.

In its sample, this clone was seen once. The CDR3 nucleotides read TGCAGCGTTGATCCTAGCGGGATTCTCAATGAGCAGTTCTTC. It is translated as CSVDPSGILNEQFF. The chain links TRBV29-1 to TRBJ2-1; TRBD2 aligns across 9 bases. The CDR3 has 14 residues. Germline V gene sequence: CDR1 SQVTM, CDR2 ANQGSEA. V lost 3 bases, J lost 6 bases, and 6 bases stayed unmatched.

The rearrangement joins TRBV9 to TRBJ2-1; 8 bases are shared with TRBD2. The trim removed 1 base at V and 8 bases at J, leaving 5 bases unmatched. The length of the CDR3 is 14 residues. CDR1 SGDLS and CDR2 YYNGEE come from the germline V gene. The CDR3 here is CASSVSGGPDEQFF. CDR3 DNA: TGTGCCAGCAGCGTATCGGGAGGGCCGGATGAGCAGTTCTTC. The whole variable domain, remainder taken from reference TRBV9 and TRBJ2-1, is DSGVTQTPKHLITATGQRVTLRCSPRSGDLSVYWYQQSLDQGLQFLIQYYNGEERAKGNILERFSAQQFPDLHSELNLSSLELGDSALYFCASSVSGGPDEQFFGPGTRLTVL.

The chain joins TRBV7-2 to TRBJ2-7; 10 bases map to TRBD1. The CDR3 has 14 amino acids. Germline V gene sequence: CDR1 SGHTA, CDR2 FQGNSA. J was trimmed by 3 bases and V by 4 bases; bases with no gene match: 3. The CDR3 sequence is CASSSGQGIYEQYF. The CDR3 DNA reads TGTGCCAGCAGCTCGGGACAGGGGATCTACGAGCAGTACTTC.

This chain uses TRBV28 with TRBJ2-1; D may be TRBD1 (5 bases). The germline V and J ends were trimmed by 7 bases and 6 bases, with 19 bases remaining between them. The CDR3 has 15 amino acids. CDR1 and CDR2 (germline): MDHEN, SYDVKM. The CDR3 DNA sequence: TGTGCCAGCACCCCGCCAGGGCGGAACCTCAATGAGCAGTTCTTC. It translates to CASTPPGRNLNEQFF. Filled out from reference TRBV28 and TRBJ2-1, the complete variable domain reads DVKVTQSSRYLVKRTGEKVFLECVQDMDHENMFWYRQDPGLGLRLIYFSYDVKMKEKGDIPEGYSVSREKKERFSLILESASTNQTSMYLCASTPPGRNLNEQFFGPGTRLTVL.

The chain is built from TRBV30 and TRBJ2-2; no clear D gene. Germline CDR1 is GTSNPN and CDR2 is SVGIG (reference sequence). Trimming cost V 2 bases and J 6 bases, with 10 bases left between them. This CDR3 comprises 13 residues. The CDR3 DNA sequence: TGTGCCTGGAGTCCGGACCTCCCCGGGGAGCTGTTTTTT. It encodes CAWSPDLPGELFF.

The rearrangement uses TRBV19 and TRBJ1-1, with D unresolved. The V end was cut by 4 bases, the J end by 7 bases, with 13 bases between. Per the germline V gene, CDR1 is LNHDA and CDR2 is SQIVND (reference sequence). The CDR3 is made up of 13 amino acids. This chain's CDR3 is CASSTTGMSEAFF. CDR3 nucleotides: TGTGCCAGTAGTACGACGGGGATGAGTGAAGCTTTCTTT.

V and J are TRBV28 and TRBJ2-6; no firm D call. Germline V lookup: CDR1 MDHEN, CDR2 SYDVKM. The CDR3 loop spans 17 amino acids. Trimming stripped 7 bases from V and 1 base from J, with 17 bases between. CDR3 protein: CASMGWNQPSGANVLTF. The CDR3, as DNA: TGTGCCAGCATGGGTTGGAATCAACCGTCTGGGGCCAACGTCCTGACTTTC.

This chain joins TRBV5-6 and TRBJ2-1, with 14 nucleotides matching TRBD2. CDR3 size: 18 residues. Germline V CDR1 and CDR2: SGHDT, YYEEEE. V dropped 0 bases and J dropped 6; count of bases not matched to a gene: 8. DNA of the CDR3: TGTGCCAGCAGCTTGGTTTGGGCCGGGACTAGCGGGAGCAATGAGCAGTTCTTC. It is translated as CASSLVWAGTSGSNEQFF.

This rearrangement joins TRBV6-1 to TRBJ1-5; D perhaps matches TRBD1 (6 bases). Germline V CDR1 and CDR2: MNHNS, SASEGT. The CDR3 is 15 amino acids. V gave up 8 bases and J gave up 4 bases, with 18 bases separating them. The CDR3 protein is CASHGSDRMNQPQHF. CDR3 coding DNA: TGTGCCAGCCACGGCTCCGACAGGATGAATCAGCCCCAGCATTTT.

The genes are TRBV5-4 and TRBJ2-5; 13 positions match TRBD2. CDR3 length: 17 amino acids. The V and J ends lost 3 bases and 1 base, in that order; junction bases with no gene match: 6. Germline V gene data show CDR1 as SGHNT and CDR2 as YYREEE (reference sequence). The chain's CDR3 is CASSWGGTSGAQETQYF. The CDR3 bases are TGTGCCAGCAGCTGGGGGGGGACTAGCGGGGCCCAAGAGACCCAGTACTTC.

A single count supports this clone. The chain uses TRBV7-2 and TRBJ1-1; 7 positions match TRBD1. V gave up 6 bases and J gave up 8 bases; unmatched junction bases: 6. This CDR3 spans 12 amino acids. The germline CDR1 and CDR2 sequences are SGHTA and FQGNSA. CDR3 nucleotides: TGTGCCAGCAGATGGGGGACAGCAGAAGCTTTCTTT. Encoded protein: CASRWGTAEAFF.

V usage is TRBV7-9 and J usage is TRBJ1-3; D unresolved. The CDR3 is 15 amino acids. V lost 4 bases, J lost 0 bases, and 10 bases lay in between. Germline CDR1 and CDR2: SEHNR and FQNEAQ (reference sequence). The CDR3 coding sequence is TGTGCCAGCAGCTCACCTCAAGACTCTGGAAACACCATATATTTT. Its protein is CASSSPQDSGNTIYF. Together with reference TRBV7-9 and TRBJ1-3, the CDR3 gives the full variable domain: DTGVSQNPRHKITKRGQNVTFRCDPISEHNRLYWYRQTLGQGPEFLTYFQNEAQLEKSRLLSDRFSAERPKGSFSTLEIQRTEQGDSAMYLCASSSPQDSGNTIYFGEGSWLTVV.

This chain joins TRBV5-1 and TRBJ2-2; 9 bases are a match to TRBD2. In germline, CDR1 is SGHRS, CDR2 YFSETQ. The CDR3 loop spans 16 amino acids. J lost 6 bases, V lost 0 bases, and 6 bases had no gene match. This CDR3 is CASSLDGGRGAGELFF. CDR3 DNA: TGCGCCAGCAGCTTGGATGGCGGGAGGGGCGCCGGGGAGCTGTTTTTT.

This sequence joins TRBV28 and TRBJ2-3; TRBD2 agrees at 10 bases. Trimming removed 6 bases from V and 6 bases from J; junction bases left unmatched: 12. Germline lookup yields CDR1 MDHEN and CDR2 SYDVKM. This CDR3 is built from 16 residues. The CDR3 loop reads CASSPLEREGLDTQYF. Here the CDR3 DNA reads TGTGCCAGCAGCCCCCTAGAGCGGGAGGGCCTGGATACGCAGTATTTT. Combining the CDR3 with reference TRBV28 and TRBJ2-3 gives the whole variable domain DVKVTQSSRYLVKRTGEKVFLECVQDMDHENMFWYRQDPGLGLRLIYFSYDVKMKEKGDIPEGYSVSREKKERFSLILESASTNQTSMYLCASSPLEREGLDTQYFGPGTRLTVL.

The V and J genes are TRBV2 and TRBJ2-1, with D perhaps matching TRBD1 or TRBD2 (6 bases each). This CDR3 is 17 amino acids long. V was clipped by 5 bases and J by 2 bases, with 19 bases between them. Germline V gives CDR1 SNHLY, CDR2 FYNNEI. This CDR3 is CASSTGGWGAAYNEQFF. The DNA of the CDR3 is TGTGCCAGCAGTACAGGTGGCTGGGGGGCGGCCTACAATGAGCAGTTCTTC.

The rearrangement links TRBV7-2 to TRBJ2-5; tentative D call: TRBD1 (6 bases). Per germline, CDR1 SGHTA and CDR2 FQGNSA. The CDR3 sequence is 14 residues long. V dropped 2 bases and J dropped 2 bases, with 9 bases sitting between them. The CDR3 reads CASSLRGTQETQYF. CDR3 nucleotide sequence: TGTGCCAGCAGCTTAAGAGGGACACAAGAGACCCAGTACTTC.

The rearrangement uses TRBV9 and TRBJ2-2, with TRBD2 as a possible D gene (6 bases). V dropped 4 bases and J dropped 1 base, with 11 bases sitting between them. CDR1 and CDR2 (germline): SGDLS, YYNGEE. The CDR3 has 15 amino acids. CDR3 in DNA: TGTGCCAGCAGCTTTGGAGGGCTGAACACCGGGGAGCTGTTTTTT. As protein: CASSFGGLNTGELFF.

V usage is TRBV27 and J usage is TRBJ1-1; a weak D match, TRBD1 (5 bases). The V end lost 5 bases, the J end lost 0 bases, and 10 bases lay between the germline ends. The CDR3 sequence is 14 residues long. Per the germline V gene, CDR1 is MNHEY and CDR2 is SMNVEV (reference sequence). The CDR3 nucleotides are TGTGCCAGCAGTGGAGGGGCATTGAACACTGAAGCTTTCTTT. The encoded protein is CASSGGALNTEAFF.

Worth noting for this clone: This specimen includes other DNA sequences encoding the same CDR3. CDR3 nucleotides: TGTGCCAGCAGCCAACCGGGACTTCCCTACGAGCAGTACTTC. Translation: CASSQPGLPYEQYF. The chain joins TRBV14 to TRBJ2-7; a possible D gene is TRBD2 (6 bases). Trimming took 2 bases from V and 2 from J, leaving 10 bases between them. The V gene's germline CDR1 is SGHDN and CDR2 FVKESK. The CDR3 loop spans 14 amino acids.

This chain connects TRBV5-1 to TRBJ2-2; TRBD1 agrees at 9 bases. Germline V lookup: CDR1 SGHRS, CDR2 YFSETQ. V dropped 2 bases and J dropped 6; count of bases not matched to a gene: 5. The CDR3 is made up of 15 amino acids. This chain's CDR3 is CASSFMGQGSGELFF. CDR3 sequence (DNA): TGCGCCAGCAGCTTTATGGGACAGGGTTCCGGGGAGCTGTTTTTT. Filled out from reference TRBV5-1 and TRBJ2-2, the complete variable domain reads KAGVTQTPRYLIKTRGQQVTLSCSPISGHRSVSWYQQTPGQGLQFLFEYFSETQRNKGNFPGRFSGRQFSNSRSEMNVSTLELGDSALYLCASSFMGQGSGELFFGEGSRLTVL.